Listed here are 32 T cell receptor beta chains from one sample, sequenced in a study of blood T cell repertoires in COVID-19. Here immunoSEQ multiplex PCR was the method, and the copy in TCRdb shows in-frame clones only, minus some. The data contain some 76,000 clones, about 82% of them singletons. Specimen: peripheral blood. The receptors derive from an older woman with acute or convalescent COVID-19.

This rearrangement joins TRBV2 to TRBJ1-1; the D is unclear. Germline loops: CDR1 SNHLY, CDR2 FYNNEI. There are 14 residues in the CDR3. The V end lost 7 bases, the J end lost 2 bases, and 14 bases lay between the germline ends. The CDR3 nucleotides are TGTGCCAGCACTATTCAGGAGGGAAACACTGAAGCTTTCTTT. Encoded protein: CASTIQEGNTEAFF.

The chain carries TRBV10-2 and TRBJ1-1, with TRBD1 as a possible D gene (5 bases). The germline V gene encodes CDR1 WSHSY and CDR2 SAAADI. This CDR3 contains 14 residues. Trimming left V 6 bases short and J 0 bases short, with 11 bases between. The CDR3 reads CASRVDRMNTEAFF. CDR3 DNA: TGCGCCAGCAGGGTAGACAGAATGAACACTGAAGCTTTCTTT.

The chain links TRBV7-9 to TRBJ1-5; 7 nucleotides align to TRBD1. The CDR3 has 14 residues. V dropped 5 bases and J dropped 3; count of bases not matched to a gene: 4. Germline V gene data show CDR1 as SEHNR and CDR2 as FQNEAQ (reference sequence). The CDR3 is CASSTTGSNQPQHF. The CDR3 DNA reads as TGTGCCAGCAGCACGACAGGGTCCAATCAGCCCCAGCATTTT.

The chain uses TRBV6-6 and TRBJ2-7, with TRBD1 as a possible D gene (6 bases). This CDR3 contains 14 residues. Trimming shortened V by 4 bases and J by 1 base, and 11 bases separated the two germline ends. The germline CDR1 and CDR2 sequences are MNHNY and SVGAGI (reference sequence). CDR3 sequence reads: CASSSDRTSYEQYF. The CDR3 DNA is TGTGCCAGCAGTTCCGACAGGACTTCCTACGAGCAGTACTTC.

The chain recombines TRBV7-8 with TRBJ1-1, with 11 nucleotides matching TRBD1. After removal of 3 bases from V and 8 bases from J, the junction contained 2 bases not matched to a gene. Germline lookup yields CDR1 SGHVS and CDR2 FQNEAQ. This CDR3 has 13 amino acids. This chain's CDR3 is CASSFGTGGEAFF. DNA for the CDR3: TGTGCCAGCAGCTTCGGGACAGGGGGAGAAGCTTTCTTT.

By share, this clone counts as medium-sized. V usage is TRBV28 and J usage is TRBJ2-2; 8 nucleotides align to TRBD1. CDR3 size: 14 residues. Germline-derived CDR1 and CDR2 are MDHEN and SYDVKM. Trimming cost V 5 bases and J 4 bases; bases outside gene matches: 3. In DNA form, the CDR3 reads TGTGCCAGCAGTAGGACAGGGTTCACCGGGGAGCTGTTTTTT. Translation: CASSRTGFTGELFF.

V gene TRBV24-1 combines with J gene TRBJ1-1; D gene ambiguous. Germline-derived CDR1 and CDR2 are KGHDR and SFDVKD. The CDR3 loop spans 15 amino acids. Trimming cost V 0 bases and J 2 bases, with 9 bases left between them. CDR3 sequence (DNA): TGTGCCACCAGTGATTTGCGAGGTGGAAACACTGAAGCTTTCTTT. Residues: CATSDLRGGNTEAFF.

V usage is TRBV19 and J usage is TRBJ2-5; TRBD2 agrees at 10 bases. Trimming at V came to 10 bases and at J to 4 bases, leaving 9 bases not matched to a gene. This CDR3 has 14 amino acids. From germline, CDR1 is LNHDA and CDR2 SQIVND (reference sequence). CDR3 DNA sequence: TGTGCCACCTCTAGCGGGGGATTTCCAGAGACCCAGTACTTC. Protein sequence: CATSSGGFPETQYF.

The gene calls are TRBV7-7 and TRBJ1-3; 9 bases fit TRBD1. The V gene end was trimmed by 3 bases and the J gene end by 0 bases; junction bases not matched to a gene: 0. This CDR3 contains 15 residues. Germline V lookup: CDR1 SSHAT, CDR2 FNYEAQ (reference sequence). In nucleotides, the CDR3 is TGTGCCAGCAGCTTGGGACAGGGCTCTGGAAACACCATATATTTT. Amino acid sequence: CASSLGQGSGNTIYF.

The CDR3 spells CASSVDTANYGYTF. DNA for the CDR3: TGTGCCAGCAGCGTAGATACAGCTAACTATGGCTACACCTTC. The chain has TRBV9 and TRBJ1-2; D is unclear. The CDR3 consists of 14 residues. V lost 0 bases, J lost 0 bases, and 6 bases lay in between. Germline CDR1 and CDR2: SGDLS and YYNGEE.

Only a few counts were recorded for this clone. The chain employs TRBV9 and TRBJ1-3; D gene ambiguous. Trimming took off 0 bases at V and 3 bases at J, with 7 bases between the two ends. This CDR3 spans 14 amino acids. The germline gives CDR1 SGDLS, CDR2 YYNGEE. DNA for the CDR3: TGTGCCAGCAGCGTAGGGGGAGGTGGAAACACCATATATTTT. Its translation is CASSVGGGGNTIYF.

V gene TRBV10-3 combines with J gene TRBJ1-1, with TRBD1 matching 7 bases. The germline V gene has CDR1 ENHRY and CDR2 SYGVKD. The V and J ends lost 7 bases and 1 base, in that order; junction bases with no gene match: 6. The CDR3 is 14 amino acids. The CDR3 DNA follows: TGTGCCATCAAGGGGGCAGGGGGGAACACTGAAGCTTTCTTT. Translated: CAIKGAGGNTEAFF.

V gene TRBV3-1 (or the pseudogene TRBV3-2) combines with J gene TRBJ1-6; 12 positions agree with TRBD1. This CDR3 region has 18 residues. CDR1 is LGHDT and CDR2 is YNNKEL in the germline V gene (reference sequence). Trimming cost V 2 bases and J 8 bases; bases outside gene matches: 10. Here the CDR3 DNA reads TGTGCCAGCAGCCAACTCCCCGGGACAGGGGGCAGGGATTCACCCCTCCACTTT. Protein: CASSQLPGTGGRDSPLHF.

This clone showed up just a few times. J is TRBJ1-5 and V is TRBV7-2; tentatively, D is TRBD1 (5 bases). Trimming left V 6 bases short and J 7 bases short, with 13 bases between. The CDR3 consists of 13 residues. The V gene's germline CDR1 is SGHTA and CDR2 FQGNSA. For the CDR3, the DNA is TGTGCCAGCAGTCTAGCGGCAGGGCAGCCCCAGCATTTT. This sequence encodes CASSLAAGQPQHF.

The V gene is TRBV6-2 or TRBV6-3, the J gene TRBJ1-1; 7 bases line up with TRBD1. This CDR3 contains 17 residues. Germline assignment: CDR1 MNHEY and CDR2 SVGEGT. The V and J ends lost 3 bases and 0 bases, in that order; junction bases with no gene match: 10. CDR3 sequence reads: CASSYSRTGTVNTEAFF. The CDR3 DNA reads TGTGCCAGCAGTTATTCTAGAACCGGGACAGTGAACACTGAAGCTTTCTTT.

This clone was counted a single time. CDR3 residues: CASSPAASGGVVTDTQYF. DNA of the CDR3: TGTGCCAGCAGCCCAGCGGCTAGCGGGGGGGTGGTGACAGATACGCAGTATTTT. V gene TRBV7-8 combines with J gene TRBJ2-3; 12 bases are a match to TRBD2. The CDR3 covers 18 residues. CDR1 is SGHVS, CDR2 FQNEAQ, per germline. V lost 5 bases to trimming and J lost 3 bases; unmatched junction nucleotides: 12.

The rearrangement uses TRBV27 and TRBJ2-7; TRBD2 is a possible D gene (5 bases). Trimming stripped 7 bases from V and 6 bases from J, with 22 bases between. The CDR3 covers 15 residues. Looked up from germline, CDR1 is MNHEY and CDR2 is SMNVEV (reference sequence). As DNA, the CDR3 is TGTGCCAGCACCCTTCGGGCTCTCGGGGTTCGCGAGCAGTACGTC. Residues: CASTLRALGVREQYV.

The sample holds a few counts of this clone. The V and J genes are TRBV4-1 and TRBJ2-2, with 7 bases that match TRBD2. Per germline, CDR1 MGHRA and CDR2 YSYEKL. J was trimmed by 1 base and V by 2 bases; bases with no gene match: 7. The CDR3 consists of 17 residues. The CDR3 is CASSQPTGLGNTGELFF. The CDR3 coding sequence is TGCGCCAGCAGCCAACCTACCGGACTAGGGAACACCGGGGAGCTGTTTTTT.

The chain employs TRBV2 and TRBJ1-6, with D possibly being TRBD1 (5 bases). The CDR3 length is 13 residues. Germline CDR1 SNHLY, CDR2 FYNNEI. V was cut by 3 bases and J by 10 bases, with 10 bases left in between. CDR3 in amino acids: CASSDQGSSPLHF. The CDR3 DNA reads TGTGCCAGCAGTGACCAGGGCAGCTCACCCCTCCACTTT.

A single count supports this clone. V and J are TRBV7-3 and TRBJ2-1; D might be TRBD1 (6 bases). This CDR3 region has 15 residues. Germline V CDR1 and CDR2: SGHTA, FQGTGA. Trimming took 5 bases from V and 6 from J, leaving 17 bases between them. This chain's CDR3 is CASSPKTQGLNEQFF. The CDR3 DNA is TGTGCCAGCAGCCCGAAGACACAGGGTCTCAATGAGCAGTTCTTC.

The V and J genes are TRBV27 and TRBJ2-1; 9 bases align to TRBD1. CDR1 is MNHEY, CDR2 SMNVEV, per germline (reference sequence). CDR3 length: 14 residues. The trim removed 7 bases at V and 9 bases at J, leaving 10 bases unmatched. The CDR3 spells CASKPQGASIEQFF. DNA for the CDR3: TGTGCCAGCAAACCACAGGGGGCTTCGATTGAGCAGTTCTTC.

This chain connects TRBV28 to TRBJ1-1; 8 bases agree with TRBD1. Trimming removed 5 bases from V and 2 bases from J; junction bases left unmatched: 4. Per the germline V gene, CDR1 is MDHEN and CDR2 is SYDVKM. This CDR3 is built from 14 residues. CDR3 sequence: CASSPGQGNTEAFF. CDR3 bases: TGTGCCAGCAGTCCAGGACAGGGAAACACTGAAGCTTTCTTT.

DNA of the CDR3: TGTGCCTGGACCCAGGGATACAACACTGAAGCTTTCTTT. Translated: CAWTQGYNTEAFF. V and J are TRBV30 and TRBJ1-1; possibly TRBD1 for D (5 bases). The CDR3 is 13 amino acids. Trimming shortened V by 4 bases and J by 2 bases, and 11 bases separated the two germline ends. The germline V gene encodes CDR1 GTSNPN and CDR2 SVGIG (reference sequence).

This clone was seen more than once but under ten times. This rearrangement joins TRBV9 to TRBJ1-6; 7 nucleotides agree with TRBD1. In germline, CDR1 is SGDLS, CDR2 YYNGEE. The V gene end was trimmed by 0 bases and the J gene end by 5 bases; junction bases not matched to a gene: 2. The CDR3 spans 15 residues. The DNA for the CDR3 is TGTGCCAGCAGCGTAGCGGGACAGAATAATTCACCCCTCCACTTT. This translates into CASSVAGQNNSPLHF.

The J gene is TRBJ1-6, the V gene TRBV7-3, with 8 bases identical to TRBD1. V lost 0 bases, J lost 9 bases, and 4 bases stayed unmatched. This CDR3 has 15 residues. Germline-derived CDR1 and CDR2 are SGHTA and FQGTGA. CDR3 DNA sequence: TGTGCCAGCAGCTTAACGTGGACAGGGAGTTCACCCCTCCACTTT. Translated, it gives CASSLTWTGSSPLHF. The full variable domain, its missing parts supplied by reference TRBV7-3 and TRBJ1-6, is GAGVSQTPSNKVTEKGKYVELRCDPISGHTALYWYRQSLGQGPEFLIYFQGTGAADDSGLPNDRFFAVRPEGSVSTLKIQRTERGDSAVYLCASSLTWTGSSPLHFGNGTRLTVT.

This chain connects TRBV5-1 to TRBJ2-1; 13 bases fit TRBD2. The CDR3 runs to 15 residues. Germline V gene data show CDR1 as SGHRS and CDR2 as YFSETQ. Unmatched junction bases numbered 6, after V lost 4 bases and J lost 8 bases. CDR3 DNA: TGCGCCAGCAGCCTTGGGACTAGCGGGGCCCATGAGCAGTTCTTC. Translated: CASSLGTSGAHEQFF.

The rearrangement joins TRBV19 to TRBJ2-5, with 9 bases fitting TRBD1. The germline V gene encodes CDR1 LNHDA and CDR2 SQIVND (reference sequence). Losses at the gene ends were 3 bases for V and 2 bases for J; bases not matched to a gene: 10. The CDR3 has 17 residues. CDR3 in DNA: TGTGCCAGTAGTATTTCGGGACAGGGAATTCTACAAGAGACCCAGTACTTC. Its translation is CASSISGQGILQETQYF.

The rearrangement uses TRBV6-5 and TRBJ1-1; 7 nucleotides match TRBD1. Per the germline V gene, CDR1 is MNHEY and CDR2 is SVGAGI. Trimming at V came to 6 bases and at J to 6 bases, leaving 13 bases not matched to a gene. The CDR3 contains 15 residues. This CDR3 is CASRDRQGWGSEAFF. The CDR3 DNA reads as TGTGCCAGCAGGGATAGACAGGGCTGGGGCTCTGAAGCTTTCTTT.

This clone appeared a single time. The chain uses TRBV24-1 and TRBJ2-1; 10 bases are shared with TRBD1. The germline CDR1 and CDR2 sequences are KGHDR and SFDVKD. The CDR3 length is 16 residues. V trimming: 3 bases; J trimming: 4 bases; junction bases outside the gene matches: 5. This CDR3 is CATSDTPGQGYNEQFF. CDR3 DNA: TGTGCCACCAGTGATACCCCGGGACAGGGGTACAATGAGCAGTTCTTC.

The chain joins TRBV5-1 to TRBJ1-1, with D maybe TRBD1 (6 bases). V lost 6 bases and J lost 3, with 18 bases in between. This CDR3 has 15 residues. Per germline, CDR1 SGHRS and CDR2 YFSETQ. CDR3 sequence (DNA): TGCGCCAGCAACATCCTATCCCCAGGGGACACTGAAGCTTTCTTT. Protein: CASNILSPGDTEAFF.

With regard to this clone: This may be a read error: a much more frequent sequence differs by one nucleotide. Other DNA sequences of this sample code for an identical CDR3. The rearrangement links TRBV6-1 to TRBJ1-6, with D unresolved. This CDR3 region has 14 residues. V lost 0 bases and J 10 bases, leaving 10 bases between the germline ends. Looked up from germline, CDR1 is MNHNS and CDR2 is SASEGT. In nucleotides, the CDR3 is TGTGCCAGCAGTGAAGCAGTCGCGGAATCACCCCTCCACTTT. Its translation is CASSEAVAESPLHF.

The V gene is TRBV27, the J gene TRBJ1-2; TRBD1 is a possible D gene (5 bases). V was pared by 0 bases and J by 8 bases, with 19 bases between. Germline V gives CDR1 MNHEY, CDR2 SMNVEV (reference sequence). The CDR3 sequence is 16 residues long. CDR3 sequence: CASSLSFPRGTEGYTF. In DNA form, the CDR3 reads TGTGCCAGCAGTTTATCTTTCCCCCGGGGGACGGAAGGCTACACCTTC.